Below, 32 T cell receptor beta chains from the same sample are listed, as sequenced in a study of shared clonotypes between healthy human individuals (dated by TCRdb to the early 2020s). The library was produced with the immunoSEQ multiplex PCR assay. Imported from immuneACCESS, the table was reduced by TCRdb to in-frame sequences with V and J called. These copies leave out some clones; in studies compared against another copy, an unresolved V gene accounts for under half, and the cause of the remainder is not known. Present in this sample are over a million clones, over 95% of which were seen just once. Approximately 1.1% of the sample is held by the ten biggest clonotypes. Sequenced sample: naive CD4+ T cells sorted from blood. Reading the label with the study, this specimen's cell subset or site is: CD45RA+ positively selected. These receptors all come from a man aged 30 to 45 in good health.

This clone is a singleton in its sample. The CDR3 region is CASSLMPGPDNSNQPQHF. The CDR3 bases are TGTGCCAGCAGCTTAATGCCGGGACCTGACAATAGCAATCAGCCCCAGCATTTT. The rearrangement joins TRBV11-2 to TRBJ1-5; possible D gene TRBD1, 5 bases. Trimming took off 2 bases at V and 0 bases at J, with 17 bases between the two ends. The CDR3 runs 18 residues. CDR1 is SGHAT, CDR2 FQNNGV, per germline.

This rearrangement joins TRBV5-1 to TRBJ2-2, with a tentative D call TRBD2 (6 bases). V lost 3 bases and J lost 6, with 21 bases in between. The length of the CDR3 is 17 residues. Germline CDR1 and CDR2: SGHRS and YFSETQ. Here the CDR3 reads CASSYGSLWDPAGELFF. The CDR3 DNA reads TGCGCCAGCAGCTACGGGAGCCTTTGGGATCCGGCCGGGGAGCTGTTTTTT.

V and J are TRBV6-1 and TRBJ1-5; tentatively, D is TRBD1 (5 bases). This CDR3 spans 16 amino acids. V lost 4 bases to trimming and J lost 0 bases, with 13 bases between them. Germline CDR1 is MNHNS and CDR2 is SASEGT. The CDR3 bases are TGTGCCAGCAGTGGGCAGACAGAGTATAGCAATCAGCCCCAGCATTTT. Its protein product is CASSGQTEYSNQPQHF.

This clone has a single count. Other DNA sequences in this specimen translate into the identical CDR3. The chain joins TRBV28 to TRBJ1-5; D gene uncertain. CDR3 length: 12 amino acids. V gave up 3 bases and J gave up 5 bases, with 5 bases separating them. The germline V gene has CDR1 MDHEN and CDR2 SYDVKM. The DNA for the CDR3 is TGTGCCAGCAGTTTGAGTGATCAGCCCCAGCATTTT. Its translation: CASSLSDQPQHF.

The chain combines TRBV6-5 with TRBJ2-7, with D possibly being TRBD1 (6 bases). This CDR3 is built from 14 residues. Germline CDR1 and CDR2: MNHEY and SVGAGI. Deletions cut 0 bases from V and 3 bases from J, with 9 bases between. The CDR3 region has the DNA TGTGCCAGCAGTTACTCGAACAGGGTCTACGAGCAGTACTTC. Protein: CASSYSNRVYEQYF.

This chain connects TRBV29-1 to TRBJ2-6; TRBD1 matches 9 bases. Per germline, CDR1 SQVTM and CDR2 ANQGSEA. V shed 5 bases and J 4 bases; nucleotides not matched to a gene: 6. The CDR3 covers 15 residues. The CDR3 here is CSVLQGAHGANVLTF. CDR3 nucleotides: TGCAGCGTTTTACAGGGGGCGCACGGGGCCAACGTCCTGACTTTC. Based on the CDR3 plus reference TRBV29-1 and TRBJ2-6, the full variable domain is SAVISQKPSRDICQRGTSLTIQCQVDSQVTMMFWYRQQPGQSLTLIATANQGSEATYESGFVIDKFPISRPNLTFSTLTVSNMSPEDSSIYLCSVLQGAHGANVLTFGAGSRLTVL.

V is TRBV28 and J is TRBJ1-4; TRBD1 aligns across 7 bases. After removal of 2 bases from V and 8 bases from J, the junction contained 20 bases not matched to a gene. Germline-derived CDR1 and CDR2 are MDHEN and SYDVKM. The CDR3 covers 19 residues. This chain's CDR3 is CASSLQAHQNRGGGEKLFF. The CDR3 bases are TGTGCCAGCAGTTTACAAGCCCACCAAAACAGGGGAGGAGGGGAAAAACTGTTTTTT. Filled out from reference TRBV28 and TRBJ1-4, the complete variable domain reads DVKVTQSSRYLVKRTGEKVFLECVQDMDHENMFWYRQDPGLGLRLIYFSYDVKMKEKGDIPEGYSVSREKKERFSLILESASTNQTSMYLCASSLQAHQNRGGGEKLFFGSGTQLSVL.

The rearrangement links TRBV4-1 to TRBJ1-1, with 8 bases matching TRBD1. The junction had 15 bases not matched to a gene; V was cut back by 5 bases and J by 4 bases. From germline, CDR1 is MGHRA and CDR2 YSYEKL. The CDR3 runs 17 residues. CDR3 in amino acids: CASSARQGTGAGTEAFF. DNA for the CDR3: TGCGCCAGCAGCGCTAGACAGGGGACGGGGGCCGGCACTGAAGCTTTCTTT.

The CDR3 DNA is TGTGCCAGCAGTGATTTCGGGGGCGAAACTGAAGCTTTCTTT. Its protein is CASSDFGGETEAFF. The rearrangement uses TRBV6-1 and TRBJ1-1; TRBD1 might be the D (6 bases). The V end lost 3 bases, the J end lost 5 bases, and 13 bases lay between the germline ends. There are 14 residues in the CDR3. The germline V gene encodes CDR1 MNHNS and CDR2 SASEGT.

The chain links TRBV5-1 to TRBJ2-1, with unresolved D. The CDR3 has 17 amino acids. CDR1 SGHRS and CDR2 YFSETQ come from the germline V gene. The germline V and J ends were trimmed by 3 bases and 6 bases, with 22 bases remaining between them. In DNA form, the CDR3 reads TGCGCCAGCAGCTCAAACATAGCCAGCAAGCTCTTCAATGAGCAGTTCTTC. Amino acid sequence: CASSSNIASKLFNEQFF.

This clone has just a few counts. The J gene is TRBJ1-2, the V gene TRBV6-1; D remains unclear. Germline CDR1 is MNHNS and CDR2 is SASEGT. Trimming removed 10 bases at V and 8 bases at J, with 17 bases between. The CDR3 contains 12 residues. The CDR3 loop is CATQDKPAGYTF. CDR3 bases: TGTGCCACCCAGGATAAGCCGGCGGGCTACACCTTC.

This chain links TRBV7-9 with TRBJ2-7; 10 nucleotides match TRBD1. The CDR3 is 14 residues long. V was pared by 4 bases and J by 5 bases, with 5 bases of the junction left unmatched. CDR1 is SEHNR, CDR2 FQNEAQ, per germline (reference sequence). The CDR3: CASSWDRGVDEQYF. CDR3 DNA sequence: TGTGCCAGCAGCTGGGACAGGGGAGTTGACGAGCAGTACTTC.

The CDR3 sequence: CASSKPGPSRETQYF. The CDR3 DNA follows: TGTGCCAGTAGTAAGCCCGGACCGAGTCGAGAGACCCAGTACTTC. V and J are TRBV19 and TRBJ2-5; the D is unclear. Deletions cut 4 bases from V and 4 bases from J, with 16 bases between. Germline V lookup: CDR1 LNHDA, CDR2 SQIVND (reference sequence). This CDR3 is 15 amino acids long.

The chain employs TRBV7-9 and TRBJ2-7; D remains ambiguous. Germline V CDR1 and CDR2: SEHNR, FQNEAQ (reference sequence). The CDR3 spans 16 residues. V lost 3 bases, J lost 0 bases, and 15 bases lay in between. The chain's CDR3 is CASSFFRGSSSYEQYF. CDR3 DNA: TGTGCCAGCAGCTTCTTTCGTGGGTCTAGCTCCTACGAGCAGTACTTC. Combining the CDR3 with reference TRBV7-9 and TRBJ2-7 gives the whole variable domain DTGVSQNPRHKITKRGQNVTFRCDPISEHNRLYWYRQTLGQGPEFLTYFQNEAQLEKSRLLSDRFSAERPKGSFSTLEIQRTEQGDSAMYLCASSFFRGSSSYEQYFGPGTRLTVT.

On this clone itself: Other DNA sequences in the same sample also yield this CDR3. V gene TRBV5-1 combines with J gene TRBJ2-6; D not certain. The CDR3 covers 14 residues. Per germline, CDR1 SGHRS and CDR2 YFSETQ. V lost 1 base and J lost 0, with 2 bases in between. The CDR3 DNA reads as TGCGCCAGCAGCTTGAGCTCTGGGGCCAACGTCCTGACTTTC. The encoded protein is CASSLSSGANVLTF.

The rearrangement joins TRBV7-2 to TRBJ2-5; a possible D gene is TRBD2 (5 bases). The CDR3 is 16 amino acids. The V gene lost 4 bases and the J gene lost 1 base, with 16 bases spanning the gap. CDR1 and CDR2 (germline): SGHTA, FQGNSA. The CDR3 DNA follows: TGTGCCAGCAGCTGGGGTAGCGTATTTCGCCAAGAGACCCAGTACTTC. This gives the protein CASSWGSVFRQETQYF.

The chain is built from TRBV27 and TRBJ1-1; weak D call: TRBD1 (6 bases). V lost 2 bases and J 3 bases, leaving 25 bases between the germline ends. The CDR3 spans 19 residues. CDR1 is MNHEY, CDR2 SMNVEV, per germline (reference sequence). CDR3 DNA: TGTGCCAGCAGTTTAACGGCCGACAGGACGCGAACCCGTTACACTGAAGCTTTCTTT. Its protein is CASSLTADRTRTRYTEAFF.

The V call is TRBV6-6, the J call TRBJ2-4; the match to TRBD1 covers 8 bases. Germline CDR1 MNHNY, CDR2 SVGAGI (reference sequence). Unmatched junction bases numbered 13, after V lost 6 bases and J lost 9 bases. CDR3 length: 15 residues. CDR3 sequence (DNA): TGTGCCAGCAGCCAGCTACAGGGGGGATTTGGCATTCAGTACTTC. Protein: CASSQLQGGFGIQYF.

This sequence joins TRBV10-3 and TRBJ1-2, with no clear D. Trimming shortened V by 4 bases and J by 0 bases, and 6 bases separated the two germline ends. The CDR3 runs to 13 residues. The germline CDR1 and CDR2 sequences are ENHRY and SYGVKD. The CDR3 DNA sequence: TGTGCCATCAGTGCGGAGGCTAACTATGGCTACACCTTC. Its protein product is CAISAEANYGYTF.

CDR3 in DNA: TGTGCCAGCAGTGATAGGGACCCTGCGACTGAAGCTTTCTTT. It yields the protein CASSDRDPATEAFF. V and J are TRBV2 and TRBJ1-1, with TRBD1 as a possible D gene (5 bases). Trimming cost V 3 bases and J 5 bases, with 13 bases left between them. The CDR3 runs 14 residues. The germline V gene encodes CDR1 SNHLY and CDR2 FYNNEI.

The V call is TRBV5-1, the J call TRBJ2-7; tentatively, D is TRBD2 (6 bases). The CDR3 sequence is 14 residues long. CDR1 and CDR2 from the germline V gene are SGHRS and YFSETQ. V gave up 0 bases and J gave up 5 bases, with 12 bases separating them. In nucleotides, the CDR3 is TGCGCCAGCAGCTTGGGCCCGGGAGAAAACGAGCAGTACTTC. Encoded protein: CASSLGPGENEQYF.

This sequence joins TRBV11-2 and TRBJ1-4; TRBD1 matches 9 bases. This CDR3 has 15 amino acids. Germline V gene sequence: CDR1 SGHAT, CDR2 FQNNGV. V gave up 1 base and J gave up 11 bases; unmatched junction bases: 8. The CDR3 DNA reads TGTGCCAGCAGCTTAGGGACAGGGGCGCAGGGGAAACTGTTTTTT. Its translation: CASSLGTGAQGKLFF.

The rearrangement uses TRBV9 and TRBJ2-1, with 10 bases fitting TRBD2. CDR1 SGDLS and CDR2 YYNGEE come from the germline V gene. Unmatched junction bases numbered 7, after V lost 3 bases and J lost 4 bases. The CDR3 runs 16 residues. This CDR3 reads CASSAVAGGWYNEQFF. Written as DNA, the CDR3 is TGTGCCAGCAGCGCGGTAGCGGGAGGTTGGTACAATGAGCAGTTCTTC.

This chain uses TRBV5-1 with TRBJ2-1, with 10 bases identical to TRBD1. The V gene's germline CDR1 is SGHRS and CDR2 YFSETQ. V lost 4 bases and J lost 5; bases outside the gene matches: 3. The CDR3 is 14 amino acids. The CDR3 DNA reads TGCGCCAGCAGCGCAGGACAGGGGGACAATGAGCAGTTCTTC. Its translation: CASSAGQGDNEQFF.

The V and J genes are TRBV19 and TRBJ1-5; TRBD1 is a possible D gene (5 bases). Trimming shortened V by 6 bases and J by 3 bases, and 15 bases separated the two germline ends. In germline, CDR1 is LNHDA, CDR2 SQIVND (reference sequence). The CDR3 has 15 amino acids. CDR3 amino acids: CASRSRDGHNQPQHF. The CDR3 DNA reads TGTGCCAGTAGATCTCGGGACGGCCACAATCAGCCCCAGCATTTT. The whole variable domain, remainder taken from reference TRBV19 and TRBJ1-5, is DGGITQSPKYLFRKEGQNVTLSCEQNLNHDAMYWYRQDPGQGLRLIYYSQIVNDFQKGDIAEGYSVSREKKESFPLTVTSAQKNPTAFYLCASRSRDGHNQPQHFGDGTRLSIL.

The chain has TRBV28 and TRBJ1-5; D remains unclear. In germline, CDR1 is MDHEN, CDR2 SYDVKM. The length of the CDR3 is 12 residues. The germline V and J ends were trimmed by 8 bases and 9 bases, with 14 bases remaining between them. Written as DNA, the CDR3 is TGTGCCAGCGCCTTTACCCCGGGGCCCCAGCATTTT. Its translation is CASAFTPGPQHF.

The chain employs TRBV6-1 and TRBJ2-3; tentatively, D is TRBD2 (6 bases). This CDR3 contains 13 residues. Trimming took off 3 bases at V and 6 bases at J, with 10 bases between the two ends. The V gene's germline CDR1 is MNHNS and CDR2 SASEGT. The CDR3 region has the DNA TGTGCCAGCAGTGAGGGACTTCCGGATACGCAGTATTTT. Residues: CASSEGLPDTQYF.

The genes are TRBV29-1 and TRBJ1-1; no clear D. Germline loops: CDR1 SQVTM, CDR2 ANQGSEA. V shed 4 bases and J shed 7 bases, with 16 bases lying between them. The CDR3 is 13 residues long. The CDR3 DNA reads as TGCAGCGTTGCCGGTCAGCGCCTTCGTGAAGCTTTCTTT. Its protein product is CSVAGQRLREAFF. The full variable domain, rest sourced from reference TRBV29-1 and TRBJ1-1, is SAVISQKPSRDICQRGTSLTIQCQVDSQVTMMFWYRQQPGQSLTLIATANQGSEATYESGFVIDKFPISRPNLTFSTLTVSNMSPEDSSIYLCSVAGQRLREAFFGQGTRLTVV.

This clone has only a few counts. The V gene is TRBV30, the J gene TRBJ1-5, with a tentative D call TRBD1 (6 bases). The CDR3 consists of 13 residues. Germline V gene sequence: CDR1 GTSNPN, CDR2 SVGIG (reference sequence). The ends were cut back, 1 base at V and 6 bases at J, with 10 bases in the middle. The CDR3: CAWSAGAAQPQHF. The CDR3 DNA reads as TGTGCCTGGAGTGCGGGGGCGGCTCAGCCCCAGCATTTT.

V usage is TRBV18 and J usage is TRBJ2-7; D is possibly TRBD1 (5 bases). Germline loops: CDR1 KGHSH, CDR2 LQKENI. Deletions cut 2 bases from V and 3 bases from J, with 11 bases between. There are 14 residues in the CDR3. CDR3 in DNA: TGTGCCAGCTCACCATATCTTGACAGCTACGAGCAGTACTTC. Protein product: CASSPYLDSYEQYF. Full variable domain (missing parts from reference TRBV18 and TRBJ2-7): NAGVMQNPRHLVRRRGQEARLRCSPMKGHSHVYWYRQLPEEGLKFMVYLQKENIIDESGMPKERFSAEFPKEGPSILRIQQVVRGDSAAYFCASSPYLDSYEQYFGPGTRLTVT.

The chain carries TRBV9 and TRBJ2-1, with 11 positions matching TRBD2. After removal of 3 bases from V and 5 bases from J, the junction contained 16 bases not matched to a gene. This CDR3 comprises 19 residues. Germline CDR1 and CDR2: SGDLS and YYNGEE. The CDR3 protein is CASSADGLAGFRTDNEQFF. The CDR3 DNA follows: TGTGCCAGCAGCGCAGATGGACTAGCGGGTTTTCGAACAGACAATGAGCAGTTCTTC. Drawing the rest from reference TRBV9 and TRBJ2-1, the complete variable domain is DSGVTQTPKHLITATGQRVTLRCSPRSGDLSVYWYQQSLDQGLQFLIQYYNGEERAKGNILERFSAQQFPDLHSELNLSSLELGDSALYFCASSADGLAGFRTDNEQFFGPGTRLTVL.

The chain joins TRBV28 to TRBJ1-4; 8 nucleotides line up with TRBD1. The CDR3 contains 15 residues. Germline CDR1 reads MDHEN; CDR2 reads SYDVKM. The J segment lost 7 bases and the V segment lost 6 bases, leaving 10 bases of the junction unmatched. The chain's CDR3 is CASRSRGLVGEKLFF. CDR3 DNA: TGTGCCAGCAGATCCAGGGGGCTAGTCGGTGAAAAACTGTTTTTT.